A single sample gave rise to the 2 T cell receptor beta chains below, sequenced in a study of cytomegalovirus exposure and HLA in healthy donors (TCRdb year 2017). The library was obtained by the immunoSEQ multiplex PCR assay. The multiplex PCR relied on a mix of 60 forward primers for TCR Vbeta segments and 13 reverse primers for TCR Jbeta segments. TCRdb took this table from immuneACCESS and kept in-frame rearrangements with V and J called. Such tables lack part of the clones; where checked against another copy, unresolved V genes explain under half of the gap, and the rest is unexplained. This sample has 150,000 to 200,000 clones in its table, and around 83% of those were observed once. The ten largest clones represent about 4% of the sample. The specimen sequenced was PBMCs. Receptor source: a man aged 45-60 years in good health and CMV-seropositive.

This clone was seen more than once but under ten times. The V call is TRBV5-1, the J call TRBJ2-1; a weak D match, TRBD2 (5 bases). Per germline, CDR1 SGHRS and CDR2 YFSETQ. CDR3 length: 14 amino acids. Trimming removed 0 bases from V and 6 bases from J, with 10 bases in between. CDR3 sequence reads: CASSLVVGSNEQFF. The CDR3 nucleotides read TGCGCCAGCAGCTTGGTAGTAGGGAGCAATGAGCAGTTCTTC. The variable domain in full, completed from reference TRBV5-1 and TRBJ2-1, reads KAGVTQTPRYLIKTRGQQVTLSCSPISGHRSVSWYQQTPGQGLQFLFEYFSETQRNKGNFPGRFSGRQFSNSRSEMNVSTLELGDSALYLCASSLVVGSNEQFFGPGTRLTVL.

The chain employs TRBV11-1 and TRBJ2-5; TRBD2 aligns across 7 bases. CDR1 and CDR2 from the germline V gene are SGHAT and FQDESV (reference sequence). The CDR3 covers 15 residues. The V and J ends lost 5 bases and 4 bases, in that order; junction bases with no gene match: 10. The CDR3 loop is CASSLTSVQGETQYF. For the CDR3, the DNA is TGTGCCAGCAGCCTTACTAGCGTTCAGGGAGAGACCCAGTACTTC.